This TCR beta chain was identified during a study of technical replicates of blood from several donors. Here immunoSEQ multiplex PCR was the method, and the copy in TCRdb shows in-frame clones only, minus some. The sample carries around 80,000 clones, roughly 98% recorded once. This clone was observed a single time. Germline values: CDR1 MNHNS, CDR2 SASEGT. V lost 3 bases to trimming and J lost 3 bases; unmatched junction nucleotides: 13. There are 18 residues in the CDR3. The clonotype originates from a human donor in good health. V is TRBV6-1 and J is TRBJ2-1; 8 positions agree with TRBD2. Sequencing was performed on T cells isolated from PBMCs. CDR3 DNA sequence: TGTGCCAGCAGTGAGTTCCGGGGGGAAGCGGGAGTCTACAATGAGCAGTTCTTC. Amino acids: CASSEFRGEAGVYNEQFF.